These 11 T cell receptor beta chains were sequenced from one sample in a study of response to subunit inactivated influenza vaccine. TCRdb processed the RT-PCR reads anew with MiXCR; each CDR3 protein has one entry. Seen here are more than 450,000 distinct CDR3 sequences, 10% to 15% observed once, and the top ten hold roughly a tenth. This sample comprised PBMCs from blood, obtained on the day of vaccination. These receptor sequences come from a man aged 50-59 years who received an inactivated influenza vaccine.

The CDR3 DNA reads as TGTGCCAGCAGCCAAGAGGCGGGAGGGTTCACAGATACGCAGTATTTT. It is translated as CASSQEAGGFTDTQYF. The gene calls are TRBV4-2 and TRBJ2-3; 9 nucleotides align to TRBD2. The CDR3 length is 16 residues. V trimming: 0 bases; J trimming: 2 bases; junction bases outside the gene matches: 3. In germline, CDR1 is LGHNA, CDR2 YNFKEQ.

This clonotype was recorded at least ten times. The rearrangement uses TRBV7-2 and TRBJ2-5, with D tentatively TRBD1 (5 bases). CDR1 is SGHTA, CDR2 FQGNSA, per germline. Trimming removed 2 bases from V and 2 bases from J, with 9 bases in between. There are 14 residues in the CDR3. The chain's CDR3 is CASSLRGVQETQYF. In DNA, the CDR3 is TGTGCCAGCAGCTTAAGGGGTGTGCAAGAGACCCAGTACTTC. Combining the CDR3 with reference TRBV7-2 and TRBJ2-5 gives the whole variable domain GAGVSQSPSNKVTEKGKDVELRCDPISGHTALYWYRQSLGQGLEFLIYFQGNSAPDKSGLPSDRFSAERTGGSVSTLTIQRTQQEDSAVYLCASSLRGVQETQYFGPGTRLLVL.

This chain connects TRBV28 to TRBJ2-7, with D uncertain. The CDR3 spans 16 residues. The V end was cut by 8 bases, the J end by 7 bases, with 27 bases between. In germline, CDR1 is MDHEN, CDR2 SYDVKM. The CDR3 loop is CASRGGGGLAVEEQYF. CDR3 nucleotides: TGTGCCAGCCGCGGCGGTGGTGGGCTGGCGGTGGAGGAGCAGTACTTC.

The chain carries TRBV7-9 and TRBJ2-7, with 7 bases lining up with TRBD2. The V segment lost 1 base and the J segment 2 bases; nucleotides outside the gene matches: 2. This CDR3 has 14 residues. From germline, CDR1 is SEHNR and CDR2 FQNEAQ (reference sequence). The CDR3 nucleotides are TGTGCCAGCAGCTTAGGGGACTACCCCTACGAGCAGTACTTC. As protein: CASSLGDYPYEQYF.

This clonotype was seen many times. The V gene is TRBV6-1, the J gene TRBJ2-1; D is unclear. Germline loops: CDR1 MNHNS, CDR2 SASEGT. V was pared by 6 bases and J by 2 bases, with 11 bases between. The CDR3 extends over 14 amino acids. This CDR3 reads CASRIAMTYNEQFF. The CDR3, as DNA: TGTGCCAGCAGGATAGCTATGACCTACAATGAGCAGTTCTTC.

Many counts were recorded for this clonotype. The chain is built from TRBV10-3 and TRBJ1-6; 7 bases map to TRBD1. The CDR3 is 13 residues long. Trimming took 9 bases from V and 9 from J; bases not matched to a gene: 8. The V gene's germline CDR1 is ENHRY and CDR2 SYGVKD. The CDR3 loop reads CAIRTGGSSPLHF. Here the CDR3 DNA reads TGTGCCATACGGACAGGAGGGAGTTCACCCCTCCACTTT.

The V and J genes are TRBV7-2 and TRBJ2-5; TRBD1 matches at 7 bases. V trimming: 0 bases; J trimming: 7 bases; junction bases outside the gene matches: 8. This CDR3 is built from 15 residues. Germline CDR1 is SGHTA and CDR2 is FQGNSA. CDR3 DNA sequence: TGTGCCAGCAGCTTAGCACAGGGGTCGAGATCGACCCAGTACTTC. Its translation: CASSLAQGSRSTQYF.

This clonotype was picked up a small number of times. Since a far larger clone is one base different, this is likely a read error. The J gene is TRBJ2-7, the V gene TRBV28, with D unresolved. The CDR3 loop spans 11 amino acids. Germline V gives CDR1 MDHEN, CDR2 SYDVKM. V was clipped by 8 bases and J by 1 base, with 6 bases between them. The CDR3 bases are TGTGCCAGCGGCCCTTCCTACGAGCAGTACTTC. Residues: CASGPSYEQYF.

This clonotype has at least ten counts. The rearrangement joins TRBV5-1 to TRBJ2-1, with 9 nucleotides matching TRBD1. Germline V lookup: CDR1 SGHRS, CDR2 YFSETQ. This CDR3 comprises 12 residues. V gave up 7 bases and J gave up 4 bases; unmatched junction bases: 0. DNA for the CDR3: TGCGCCAGCGGGACAGGGTACAATGAGCAGTTCTTC. Protein product: CASGTGYNEQFF.

In this sample, this clonotype turned up many times. V is TRBV12-3 or TRBV12-4 and J is TRBJ2-2; weak D call: TRBD2 (6 bases). V was shortened by 6 bases and J by 1 base, with 12 bases between the two germline ends. CDR3 length equals 15 residues. The chain's CDR3 is CASRRLSGNTGELFF. As DNA, the CDR3 is TGTGCCAGCAGGCGCCTTAGCGGGAACACCGGGGAGCTGTTTTTT.

CDR3 sequence: CASSLDETSGAGEQFF. The CDR3 bases are TGTGCCAGCAGCTTGGATGAGACTAGCGGGGCCGGTGAGCAGTTCTTC. The chain uses TRBV5-5 and TRBJ2-1, with TRBD2 matching 11 bases. Per the germline V gene, CDR1 is SGHKS and CDR2 is YYEKEE (reference sequence). The trim removed 0 bases at V and 9 bases at J, leaving 8 bases unmatched. This CDR3 is built from 16 residues.